The rows below give T cell receptor beta chains drawn from one sample of a study of blood T cell repertoires in COVID-19. Measured with immunoSEQ multiplex PCR; TCRdb has only the in-frame clones, and not every one. The sample has about 150,000 clones; around 89% are singletons. The sample was peripheral blood. Receptors were obtained from a man aged 45-65 years who had recovered from COVID-19. Both conserved end residues are part of each CDR3. The D gene is left open where the match is weak. For some rows the clone size is stated as once, few or many, or as a class when expanded; others skip it.

CDR3 protein	CDR3 DNA	V gene	J gene	D gene	clone size	CDR3 length
CASSRVLGETQYF	TGTGCCAGCAGCAGGGTCCTCGGGGAGACCCAGTACTTC	TRBV6-5	TRBJ2-5	-	-	13
CASSSRGEKLFF	TGTGCCAGCAGTTCCCGGGGTGAAAAACTGTTTTTT	TRBV28	TRBJ1-4	-	-	12
CASSLVGGQGAGEQYF	TGTGCCAGCAGCTTAGTGGGTGGACAGGGGGCGGGGGAGCAGTACTTC	TRBV11-2	TRBJ2-7	TRBD1	few	16
CASSPQGDPQPQHF	TGTGCCAGCTCACCACAGGGGGACCCTCAGCCCCAGCATTTT	TRBV18	TRBJ1-5	-	-	14
CASSFAGMNTEAFF	TGTGCCAGCAGTTTCGCAGGGATGAACACTGAAGCTTTCTTT	TRBV27	TRBJ1-1	-	-	14
CATSPVNNYGYTF	TGTGCCACCAGCCCAGTGAATAACTATGGCTACACCTTC	TRBV15	TRBJ1-2	-	-	13
CASSLARDYEQYF	TGTGCCAGCAGCTTAGCCAGGGATTACGAGCAGTACTTC	TRBV7-2	TRBJ2-7	-	once	13
CASSFSGQGGEKLFF	TGCGCCAGCAGCTTTTCAGGACAGGGTGGTGAAAAACTGTTTTTT	TRBV5-1	TRBJ1-4	TRBD1	-	15
CASSYRTGDGYTF	TGTGCCAGCAGTTACCGTACAGGGGATGGCTACACCTTC	TRBV6-5	TRBJ1-2	TRBD1	-	13
CASSSTTGGGGYTF	TGTGCCAGCAGCTCGACTACAGGGGGCGGGGGCTACACCTTC	TRBV21-1	TRBJ1-2	-	-	14
CASSTGSFQGETQYF	TGTGCCAGTAGCACCGGGAGCTTCCAGGGAGAGACCCAGTACTTC	TRBV19	TRBJ2-5	-	-	15
CASSYAHPGELFF	TGTGCCAGCAGTTACGCGCATCCCGGGGAGCTGTTTTTT	TRBV6-2/TRBV6-3	TRBJ2-2	-	-	13
CASSLAGGQSAKLFF	TGTGCCAGCAGCTTAGCGGGCGGGCAGTCGGCGAAACTGTTTTTT	TRBV7-9	TRBJ1-4	-	-	15
CASRRTGGSGEAFF	TGTGCCAGCAGAAGGACAGGGGGCTCGGGTGAAGCTTTCTTT	TRBV2	TRBJ1-1	TRBD1	-	14
CASSSLGQGPNQPQHF	TGTGCCAGTAGCTCCCTCGGACAGGGGCCCAATCAGCCCCAGCATTTT	TRBV19	TRBJ1-5	TRBD1	-	16
CATSSGGPYGYTF	TGTGCCACCAGTTCAGGGGGACCCTATGGCTACACCTTC	TRBV24-1	TRBJ1-2	TRBD1	-	13
CASSLESFSSYEQYF	TGTGCCAGCAGCTTGGAGAGTTTTAGCTCCTACGAGCAGTACTTC	TRBV11-2	TRBJ2-7	-	-	15
CASSWTLNNYGYTF	TGTGCCAGCAGCTGGACACTAAATAACTATGGCTACACCTTC	TRBV11-2	TRBJ1-2	-	once	14
CASSPTGTKETQYF	TGTGCCAGCAGCCCTACCGGGACAAAGGAGACCCAGTACTTC	TRBV7-3	TRBJ2-5	-	-	14
CASSLQRLGGHSNEQYF	TGTGCCAGCAGCCTCCAAAGACTAGGGGGCCACTCCAACGAGCAGTACTTC	TRBV3-1/TRBV3-2	TRBJ2-7	-	-	17
CASSQRGGHSTDTQYF	TGTGCCAGCAGCCAACGTGGCGGACATAGCACAGATACGCAGTATTTT	TRBV14	TRBJ2-3	-	once	16
CASSRQGEFNYGYTF	TGTGCCAGTTCGCGACAGGGAGAGTTTAACTATGGCTACACCTTC	TRBV6-6	TRBJ1-2	TRBD1	-	15
CASTGTGGSNEQFF	TGTGCCAGCACCGGGACAGGGGGGAGTAATGAGCAGTTCTTC	TRBV19	TRBJ2-1	TRBD1	-	14
CASRGQGAPGELFF	TGTGCCAGCAGGGGCCAGGGGGCTCCCGGGGAGCTGTTTTTT	TRBV6-4	TRBJ2-2	TRBD1	-	14
CASSQLAGAYNEQFF	TGCGCCAGCAGCCAACTAGCGGGAGCGTACAATGAGCAGTTCTTC	TRBV4-3	TRBJ2-1	TRBD2	-	15
CASSADRGHGELFF	TGTGCCAGCAGCGCCGACAGGGGGCACGGGGAGCTGTTTTTT	TRBV5-6	TRBJ2-2	TRBD1	once	14
CASSLGQGKNQPQHF	TGTGCCAGCAGCTTGGGACAGGGGAAGAATCAGCCCCAGCATTTT	TRBV5-6	TRBJ1-5	TRBD1	-	15
CASSPAGMRDGYTF	TGCGCCAGCAGCCCGGCAGGCATGAGAGATGGCTACACCTTC	TRBV5-1	TRBJ1-2	-	-	14
CASSRGQGYSEQFF	TGCGCCAGCAGTCGGGGACAGGGGTATAGTGAGCAGTTCTTC	TRBV5-1	TRBJ2-1	TRBD1	-	14
CASSPGTVRNTEAFF	TGTGCCAGCAGCCCAGGGACAGTTAGGAACACTGAAGCTTTCTTT	TRBV7-9	TRBJ1-1	TRBD1	few	15
CSVGVGAANTGELFF	TGCAGCGTTGGGGTGGGGGCTGCGAACACCGGGGAGCTGTTTTTT	TRBV29-1	TRBJ2-2	-	-	15
CASSEAGSNQPQHF	TGCGCCAGCAGTGAGGCAGGAAGCAATCAGCCCCAGCATTTT	TRBV10-2	TRBJ1-5	-	-	14
CASSISVGGAAFF	TGTGCCAGTAGTATTTCGGTAGGGGGAGCGGCTTTCTTT	TRBV19	TRBJ1-1	-	-	13
CASSYSTGNGYTF	TGTGCCAGCAGTTACTCGACCGGGAATGGCTACACCTTC	TRBV6-2/TRBV6-3	TRBJ1-2	-	few	13
CASSILNYGYTF	TGTGCCAGTAGTATCTTAAACTATGGCTACACCTTC	TRBV19	TRBJ1-2	-	-	12
CASSQDLVTLYGYTF	TGTGCCAGCAGCCAAGATCTAGTCACGCTCTATGGCTACACCTTC	TRBV4-2	TRBJ1-2	-	-	15
CASSLRTFSGYEQYF	TGTGCCAGCAGTTTGAGGACTTTCTCGGGCTACGAGCAGTACTTC	TRBV28	TRBJ2-7	-	-	15
CASSSPGLREQYF	TGTGCCAGCAGCTCTCCAGGGTTACGCGAGCAGTACTTC	TRBV7-6	TRBJ2-7	-	-	13
CASSEESLAGYNEQFF	TGTGCCAGCAGTGAAGAGTCCCTAGCGGGGTACAATGAGCAGTTCTTC	TRBV2	TRBJ2-1	TRBD2	-	16
CASSLSGGSHYEQYF	TGTGCCAGCAGCTTAAGTGGCGGGTCCCACTACGAGCAGTACTTC	TRBV5-6	TRBJ2-7	-	-	15
CASSPKSGQAEQYF	TGTGCCAGCAGTCCTAAATCGGGACAGGCCGAGCAGTACTTC	TRBV28	TRBJ2-7	TRBD1	-	14
CATGQYNEQFF	TGTGCCACCGGGCAGTACAATGAGCAGTTCTTC	TRBV24-1	TRBJ2-1	-	once	11